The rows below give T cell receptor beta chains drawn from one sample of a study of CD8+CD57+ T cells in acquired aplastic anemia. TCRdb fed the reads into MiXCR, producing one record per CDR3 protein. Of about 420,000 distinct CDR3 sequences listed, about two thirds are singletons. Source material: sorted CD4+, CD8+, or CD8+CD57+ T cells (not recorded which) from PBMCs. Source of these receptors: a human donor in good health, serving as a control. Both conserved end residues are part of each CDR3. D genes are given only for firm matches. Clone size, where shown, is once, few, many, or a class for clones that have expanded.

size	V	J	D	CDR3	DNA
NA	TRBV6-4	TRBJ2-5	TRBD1	CASSDGTGEETQYF	TGTGCCAGCAGTGATGGGACAGGGGAAGAGACCCAGTACTTC
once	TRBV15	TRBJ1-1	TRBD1	CATSRHQGVAFF	TGTGCCACCAGCAGACACCAGGGGGTTGCTTTCTTT
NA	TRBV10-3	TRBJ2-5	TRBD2	CATSASGGSETQYF	TGTGCCACCAGTGCTAGCGGGGGCTCAGAGACCCAGTACTTC
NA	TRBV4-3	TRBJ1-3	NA	CAGSSVYRGASGNTIYF	TGCGCCGGCAGCTCGGTTTATCGGGGGGCTTCTGGAAACACCATATATTTT
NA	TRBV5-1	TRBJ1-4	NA	CASSLEDWSQGEKLFF	TGCGCCAGCAGCTTGGAGGACTGGAGTCAGGGTGAAAAACTGTTTTTT
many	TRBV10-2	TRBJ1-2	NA	CASRQAGGYTF	TGCGCCAGCCGACAGGCGGGTGGCTACACCTTC
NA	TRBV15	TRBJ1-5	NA	CATARASSNQPQHF	TGTGCCACCGCCCGCGCCAGTAGCAATCAGCCCCAGCATTTT
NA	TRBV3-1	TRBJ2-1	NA	CASSQDSQALTYNEQFF	TGTGCCAGCAGCCAAGATTCTCAGGCTCTAACCTACAATGAGCAGTTCTTC
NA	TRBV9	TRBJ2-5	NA	CASSVYQNSYNEQYF	TGTGCCAGCAGCGTATACCAGAACTCCTACAATGAGCAGTACTTC
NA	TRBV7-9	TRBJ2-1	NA	CASSVLGGGHLNRVEQFF	TGTGCCAGCAGCGTCCTTGGGGGGGGCCATCTGAACCGGGTGGAGCAGTTCTTC
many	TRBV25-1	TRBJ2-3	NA	CASSERPLRDTQYF	TGTGCCAGCAGTGAGCGTCCACTTCGGGATACGCAGTATTTT
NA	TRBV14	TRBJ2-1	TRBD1	CASSQWYRGTKQIF	TGTGCCAGCAGCCAATGGTACAGGGGAACGAAGCAGATCTTC
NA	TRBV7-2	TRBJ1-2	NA	CASSLRQGWSYGYTF	TGTGCCAGCAGCTTACGGCAGGGATGGAGCTATGGCTACACCTTC
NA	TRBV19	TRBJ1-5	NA	CASSISIRQPRHF	TGTGCCAGTAGTATAAGCATTCGTCAGCCCCGGCATTTT
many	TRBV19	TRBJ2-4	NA	CASSQGKLDIQYF	TGTGCCAGTAGTCAGGGGAAATTGGACATTCAGTACTTC
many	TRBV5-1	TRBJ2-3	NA	CASSSRLGSTDTQYF	TGCGCCAGCAGCTCCAGGTTGGGGAGCACAGATACGCAGTATTTT
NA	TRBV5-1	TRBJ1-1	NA	CASSFGPGTGAFF	TGTGCCAGCAGCTTCGGACCCGGCACCGGAGCTTTCTTT
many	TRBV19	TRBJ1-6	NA	CASSPRDRISPLHF	TGTGCCAGTAGTCCCCGGGACCGCATATCACCCCTCCACTTT
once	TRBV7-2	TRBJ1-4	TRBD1	CASSFRTGGNEKLFF	TGTGCCAGCAGCTTTAGGACAGGGGGCAATGAAAAACTGTTTTTT
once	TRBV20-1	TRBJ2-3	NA	CSASSPTDSTSTDTQYF	TGCAGTGCTAGCTCTCCCACTGACAGCACTAGCACAGATACGCAGTATTTT
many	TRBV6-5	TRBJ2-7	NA	CASSPGGGGYEQYF	TGTGCCAGCAGTCCCGGAGGGGGGGGCTACGAGCAGTACTTC
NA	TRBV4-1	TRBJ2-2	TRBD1	CASSLALRQGLNTGELFF	TGCGCCAGCAGCTTAGCCCTACGACAGGGGCTTAACACCGGGGAGCTGTTTTTT
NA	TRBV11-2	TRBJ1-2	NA	CASSLGLEGGYTF	TGTGCCAGCAGCTTGGGCCTCGAGGGTGGCTACACCTTC
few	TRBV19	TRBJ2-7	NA	CASSIAGTLSYEQYF	TGTGCCAGTAGTATTGCCGGGACACTCTCCTACGAGCAGTACTTC
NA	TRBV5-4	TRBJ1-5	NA	CASSSSRDNQPQHF	TGCGCCAGCAGCTCTAGTAGGGACAATCAGCCCCAGCATTTT
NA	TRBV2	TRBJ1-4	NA	CASTAEKLFF	TGTGCCAGCACGGCAGAAAAACTGTTTTTT
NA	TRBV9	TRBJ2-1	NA	CASSESRQDEQIF	TGTGCCAGCAGCGAATCTAGACAGGACGAGCAGATCTTC
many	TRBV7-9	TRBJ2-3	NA	CASSPRGFSTDTQYF	TGTGCCAGCAGCCCTAGGGGGTTTAGCACAGATACGCAGTATTTT
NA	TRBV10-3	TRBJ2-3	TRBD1	CAIRGTDILAQYF	TGTGCCATCAGAGGGACAGACATACTTGCGCAGTATTTT
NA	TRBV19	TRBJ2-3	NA	CASSIGRLSYAQYF	TGTGCCAGTAGTATAGGGAGGCTTTCCTACGCGCAGTATTTC
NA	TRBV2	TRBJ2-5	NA	CAIGLPTQETHYF	TGTGCCATCGGCTTACCCACCCAAGAGACCCACTACTTC